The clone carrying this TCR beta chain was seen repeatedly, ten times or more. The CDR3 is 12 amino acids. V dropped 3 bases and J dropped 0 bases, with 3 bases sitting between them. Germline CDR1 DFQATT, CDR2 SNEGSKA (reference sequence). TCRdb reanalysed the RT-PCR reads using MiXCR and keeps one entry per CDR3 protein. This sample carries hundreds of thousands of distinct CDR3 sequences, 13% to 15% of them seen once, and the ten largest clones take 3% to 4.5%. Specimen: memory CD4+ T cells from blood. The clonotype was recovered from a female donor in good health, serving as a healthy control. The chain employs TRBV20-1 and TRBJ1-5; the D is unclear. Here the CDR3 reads CSASRSNQPQHF. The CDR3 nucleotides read TGCAGTGCTAGCCGTAGCAATCAGCCCCAGCATTTT.